A selection of T cell receptor beta chains follows, all from one sample in a study of blood T cell repertoires in COVID-19. TCRdb's copy holds only in-frame clones and misses some; the assay was immunoSEQ multiplex PCR. The sample records a few hundred thousand clones, more than 85% being singletons. The specimen sequenced was PBMCs or T cells enriched from blood (not recorded which). Receptors originate from a woman aged 40 to 49 who had been exposed to COVID-19. Each CDR3 is given with its conserved first and last residue. A D gene is named only where the DNA matches it firmly. A clone size is listed for some rows: how often the clone was seen (once, few, many), or a class if it is expanded.

j_call,clone_size,v_call,d_call,cdr3_aa,cdr3_nt
TRBJ2-1,-,TRBV21-1,-,CASSKREYGGEDNEQFF,TGTGCCAGCAGCAAGAGGGAATATGGGGGCGAGGACAATGAGCAGTTCTTC
TRBJ1-5,-,TRBV10-1,-,CASSDKADQPQHF,TGCGCCAGCAGTGATAAAGCCGATCAGCCCCAGCATTTT
TRBJ2-3,-,TRBV10-3,TRBD2,CAISPGGAIDTQYF,TGTGCCATCAGCCCCGGGGGGGCCATAGATACGCAGTATTTT
TRBJ1-1,-,TRBV29-1,TRBD1,CSAMGQINTEAFF,TGCAGCGCCATGGGACAGATTAACACTGAAGCTTTCTTT
TRBJ1-1,-,TRBV7-6,-,CASSPAEARNTEAFF,TGTGCCAGCAGCCCGGCGGAGGCCAGGAACACTGAAGCTTTCTTT
TRBJ1-2,-,TRBV19,-,CASSIGQGKGHGYTF,TGTGCCAGTAGTATCGGGCAGGGTAAAGGTCATGGCTACACCTTC
TRBJ1-4,-,TRBV5-5,-,CASSLTGLNEKLFF,TGTGCCAGCAGCTTGACAGGCCTTAATGAAAAACTGTTTTTT
TRBJ2-4,-,TRBV7-9,TRBD1,CASSLATGAIQYF,TGTGCCAGCAGCTTAGCGACAGGGGCCATTCAGTACTTC
TRBJ2-1,-,TRBV24-1,TRBD1,CATSDRTGEYNEQFF,TGTGCCACCAGTGACCGGACAGGGGAATACAATGAGCAGTTCTTC
TRBJ1-2,-,TRBV5-5,TRBD1,CASSPGQELINGYTF,TGTGCCAGCAGCCCCGGACAGGAACTAATAAATGGCTACACCTTC
TRBJ1-1,-,TRBV5-1,TRBD1,CASRRDRGSTEAFF,TGCGCCAGCAGGCGGGACAGGGGGAGCACTGAAGCTTTCTTT
TRBJ2-3,-,TRBV6-6,TRBD1,CASRLRGNTDTQYF,TGTGCCAGCAGGCTCAGGGGGAACACAGATACGCAGTATTTT
TRBJ2-5,-,TRBV7-9,TRBD1,CASSLGGQGAKETQYF,TGTGCCAGCAGCTTAGGAGGCCAGGGGGCAAAGGAGACCCAGTACTTC
TRBJ2-7,-,TRBV30,TRBD2,CAWSVLAGGGEQYF,TGTGCCTGGAGTGTACTAGCGGGAGGCGGGGAGCAGTACTTC
TRBJ2-1,-,TRBV7-3,-,CASSLKAGHNEQFF,TGTGCCAGCAGCTTAAAGGCAGGGCACAATGAGCAGTTCTTC
TRBJ2-5,-,TRBV3-1/TRBV3-2,-,CASSPRGLRTETQYF,TGTGCCAGCAGCCCCCGGGGACTGCGTACGGAGACCCAGTACTTC
TRBJ2-3,few,TRBV7-7,-,CASSLADGGTDTQYF,TGTGCTAGCAGCTTAGCGGACGGGGGCACAGATACGCAGTATTTT
TRBJ2-1,-,TRBV2,TRBD2,CASSGPASGSNEQFF,TGTGCCAGCAGTGGGCCGGCTAGCGGGAGTAATGAGCAGTTCTTC
TRBJ1-2,-,TRBV15,-,CATSRTVGQGNYGYTF,TGTGCCACCAGCAGAACCGTAGGGCAGGGTAACTATGGCTACACCTTC
TRBJ1-2,-,TRBV30,-,CAWSVRGNKNYGYTF,TGTGCCTGGAGTGTACGGGGGAACAAGAACTATGGCTACACCTTC
TRBJ2-3,-,TRBV19,-,CATQDMASTDTQYF,TGTGCCACTCAAGACATGGCTAGCACAGATACGCAGTATTTT
TRBJ2-7,-,TRBV10-1,TRBD2,CASSEGEGAWSYF,TGCGCCAGCAGTGAGGGGGAGGGTGCTTGGTCGTACTTC
TRBJ2-7,-,TRBV10-3,TRBD2,CAISGGGKTYEQYF,TGTGCCATCAGTGGGGGGGGGAAAACCTACGAGCAGTACTTC
TRBJ1-3,-,TRBV7-9,TRBD1,CASSVWDRESGNTIYF,TGTGCCAGCAGCGTATGGGACAGGGAATCCGGAAACACCATATATTTT
TRBJ1-2,-,TRBV30,-,CAWTLRGGPANYGYTF,TGTGCCTGGACCCTAAGGGGGGGCCCAGCTAACTATGGCTACACCTTC
TRBJ1-2,-,TRBV6-6,-,CASNGRGKGYTF,TGTGCCAGCAATGGCAGGGGCAAAGGCTACACCTTC
TRBJ1-5,-,TRBV19,TRBD1,CASREGRDRGVQPQHF,TGTGCCAGTAGAGAAGGCCGGGACAGGGGAGTCCAGCCCCAGCATTTT
TRBJ2-5,-,TRBV7-6,-,CASSAWGEAQYF,TGTGCCAGCAGCGCATGGGGGGAGGCCCAGTACTTC
TRBJ2-3,once,TRBV19,TRBD1,CASSLGTGFDTQYF,TGTGCCAGTAGTCTAGGGACAGGGTTCGATACGCAGTATTTT
TRBJ1-2,-,TRBV30,-,CAWSVVRGYGYTF,TGTGCCTGGAGTGTGGTCAGGGGCTATGGCTACACCTTC
TRBJ2-1,-,TRBV6-4,TRBD2,CASSDYPSGRYNEQFF,TGTGCCAGCAGTGACTATCCTAGCGGGCGATACAATGAGCAGTTCTTC
TRBJ2-3,-,TRBV28,-,CASSLPMNTQYF,TGTGCCAGCAGCTTACCTATGAATACGCAGTATTTT
TRBJ1-2,-,TRBV19,-,CASSTQYRDSNYGYTF,TGTGCCAGTAGTACCCAATACAGGGATTCTAACTATGGCTACACCTTC
TRBJ2-1,-,TRBV19,-,CASSMEGRRQFF,TGTGCCAGTAGTATGGAGGGGAGGCGGCAGTTCTTC
TRBJ1-5,-,TRBV19,-,CASSIPGDFQPQHF,TGTGCCAGTAGTATCCCAGGGGATTTCCAGCCCCAGCATTTT
TRBJ1-2,-,TRBV2,-,CASSGQSNYGYTF,TGTGCCAGCAGTGGACAGTCTAACTATGGCTACACCTTC
TRBJ1-5,once,TRBV19,-,CASSIDKPQGNQPQHF,TGTGCCAGTAGTATAGATAAGCCTCAGGGCAATCAGCCCCAGCATTTT
TRBJ1-1,-,TRBV7-2,-,CASSKRGTEAFF,TGTGCCAGCAGCAAAAGAGGCACTGAAGCTTTCTTT
TRBJ1-1,-,TRBV3-1/TRBV3-2,-,CASSPSAGASEAFF,TGTGCCAGCAGCCCCTCGGCAGGGGCGTCTGAAGCTTTCTTT
TRBJ2-1,-,TRBV9,-,CASSGGIYNEQFF,TGTGCCAGCAGCGGTGGCATCTACAATGAGCAGTTCTTC
TRBJ1-1,-,TRBV3-1/TRBV3-2,TRBD1,CASSHAPGQGRPEAFF,TGTGCCAGCAGCCACGCCCCGGGACAGGGGAGGCCTGAAGCTTTCTTT
TRBJ1-5,-,TRBV28,-,CASSVGRGAHSNQPQHF,TGTGCCAGCAGTGTAGGGAGGGGGGCCCATAGCAATCAGCCCCAGCATTTT
TRBJ1-1,-,TRBV15,-,CATSRADQGPNTEAFF,TGTGCCACCAGCAGAGCCGATCAGGGTCCGAACACTGAAGCTTTCTTT
TRBJ1-5,-,TRBV11-2,-,CASSATGDNQPQHF,TGTGCCAGCAGCGCGACAGGAGATAATCAGCCCCAGCATTTT
TRBJ1-6,-,TRBV29-1,TRBD1,CSARVAGTGGDSPLHF,TGCAGCGCGAGGGTAGCCGGGACAGGGGGAGATTCACCCCTCCACTTT
TRBJ1-5,-,TRBV18,TRBD1,CASSLRDRENQPQHF,TGTGCCAGCTCACTCCGGGACAGGGAAAATCAGCCCCAGCATTTT
TRBJ2-1,-,TRBV2,TRBD2,CASSDGGGGQGNEQFF,TGTGCCAGCAGTGACGGTGGCGGGGGGCAGGGGAATGAGCAGTTCTTC
TRBJ2-7,-,TRBV14,TRBD2,CASSHQAGGPYEQYF,TGTGCCAGCAGCCACCAAGCGGGAGGGCCTTACGAGCAGTACTTC
TRBJ1-1,-,TRBV5-1,-,CASSLFRGGLNTEAFF,TGCGCCAGCAGCTTGTTCCGCGGGGGCTTGAACACTGAAGCTTTCTTT
TRBJ2-3,-,TRBV7-2,-,CASSSSSQSTDTQYF,TGTGCCAGCAGCTCTTCTAGCCAGAGCACAGATACGCAGTATTTT
TRBJ1-4,-,TRBV7-9,-,CASSLDPGREKLFF,TGTGCCAGCAGCTTAGATCCAGGGCGGGAAAAACTGTTTTTT
TRBJ1-2,-,TRBV7-3,-,CASSPLGGDYGYTF,TGTGCCAGCAGCCCCTTAGGTGGAGACTATGGCTACACCTTC
TRBJ1-2,-,TRBV6-6,-,CASLRGGDYGYTF,TGTGCCAGCCTCCGGGGGGGAGACTATGGCTACACCTTC
TRBJ1-5,-,TRBV19,-,CASSMEQFNQPQHF,TGTGCCAGTAGTATGGAACAGTTCAATCAGCCCCAGCATTTT
TRBJ2-3,-,TRBV5-1,TRBD2,CASSLRTSGGLTDTQYF,TGCGCCAGCAGCTTGAGGACTAGCGGAGGTCTCACAGATACGCAGTATTTT
TRBJ1-4,-,TRBV6-5,-,CASSYRGARPDEKLFF,TGTGCCAGCAGTTACCGGGGGGCGCGACCAGATGAAAAACTGTTTTTT
TRBJ1-5,once,TRBV28,TRBD1,CASSIGGGMSQPQHF,TGTGCCAGCAGCATAGGGGGCGGCATGAGTCAGCCCCAGCATTTT
TRBJ2-7,-,TRBV19,-,CASRTAGAHYEQYF,TGTGCCAGTAGGACGGCGGGGGCACACTACGAGCAGTACTTC
TRBJ2-1,-,TRBV2,-,CASRTGEQFF,TGTGCCAGCAGGACTGGAGAGCAGTTCTTC
TRBJ1-6,-,TRBV20-1,-,CSASESGARSSPLHF,TGCAGTGCTAGTGAAAGTGGGGCGAGGAGTTCACCCCTCCACTTT